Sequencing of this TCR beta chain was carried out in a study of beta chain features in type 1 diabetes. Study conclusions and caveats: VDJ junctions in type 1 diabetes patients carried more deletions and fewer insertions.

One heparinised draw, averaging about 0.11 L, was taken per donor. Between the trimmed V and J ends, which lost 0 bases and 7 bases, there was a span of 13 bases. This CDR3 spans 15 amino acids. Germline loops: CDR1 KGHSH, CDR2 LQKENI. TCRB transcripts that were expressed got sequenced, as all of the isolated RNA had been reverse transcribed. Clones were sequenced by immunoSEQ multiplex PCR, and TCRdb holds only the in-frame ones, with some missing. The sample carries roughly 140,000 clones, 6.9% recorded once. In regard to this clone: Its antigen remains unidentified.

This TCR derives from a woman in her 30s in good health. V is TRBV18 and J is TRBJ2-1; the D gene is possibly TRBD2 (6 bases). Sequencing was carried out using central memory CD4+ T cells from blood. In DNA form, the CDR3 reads TGTGCCAGCTCACCACCTCCGGGAGCGGCGAATGAGCAGTTCTTC. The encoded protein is CASSPPPGAANEQFF.